This T cell receptor (beta chain) was sequenced during a study of blood T cells in healthy people across ages (dated by TCRdb to about 2015). General notes on the study: In model experiments, template switching captured about one uniquely barcoded TCR beta cDNA molecule for every two T cells. To avoid experimental bias, donors of different ages were randomly spread across the sequencing lanes. The study analyzed two additional independent replicas of 1 million unique cDNA reads from the same blood draw for two donors, one aged 18 to 30 and one aged 80 or older. Four age groups were formed from the donors: young (average about 17 years), middle-aged (approximately 41), aged (about 62) and long-lived (more than 75). Age-related changes in TCR beta repertoire diversity were measured in the study by deep sequencing normalized with unique cDNA molecular identifiers.

CDR1 MNHEY and CDR2 SVGEGT were looked up in the germline V gene. V trim: 4 bases; J trim: 4 bases; unmatched bases: 9. The CDR3 contains 15 residues, cysteine and phenylalanine counted. Solely the CDR3 DNA is kept, with 45 bases framed from the first base. This clonotype showed up just a few times. Its antigen is unknown. No quality values exist for individual bases; no much larger clone is one base distant. The library was prepared using 5' RACE. The sequencer listed for this sample is Illumina HiSeq 2500. The second PCR ran for about 7 to 11 cycles and used a J-beta primer mix along with a sample-barcoded 5' primer. A template-switch 5' adaptor carrying 12 random nucleotides introduced a unique molecular identifier onto each TCR beta cDNA molecule. Each sample yielded at least 3 million CDR3-containing paired-end reads. All of the RNA was converted into first-strand cDNA using the Mint cDNA synthesis kit, with a TRBC-specific oligonucleotide serving as the primer. All cDNA was treated with uracil-DNA glycosylase and then went through a first 18-cycle PCR with the universal primers M1SS and BC2_uni_R. The authors' analysis ran thus. For normalization, 1 million high-quality reads, each with a distinct molecular identifier, were randomly selected from each sample. Reads sharing molecular identifiers were discarded rather than binned into consensus sequences. MiTCR, set to a Q25 quality threshold and the strictest error-elimination algorithm, was used for CDR3 identification, clonotype clustering and error correction. A nonparametric unseen species model with Euler transformation was used to estimate a lower bound on total TCR beta diversity. TCRdb passed the public sequencing reads through fastp at Q25 and MiXCR, retaining productive beta sequences. One record per CDR3 amino acid sequence lists the most common genes and DNA. TCRdb's processing, not the authors' own work, is the source of the V and J calls. This sample has under 850,000 distinct CDR3 sequences in its table, and around 34% of those were observed once. The ten top clones hold 10% to 15% of the sample.

The approximately 41 donors, aged 6 to 90 years, were systemically healthy Caucasian individuals from Russia. Each donor gave around 9.8 milliliters of peripheral blood, collected into EDTA-treated Vacutainer tubes. PBMCs were isolated by Ficoll-Paque density-gradient centrifugation, with at least 6 million obtained per sample. Total RNA was extracted from PBMCs with Trizol reagent, with at least 5.5 micrograms obtained per sample. For every donor, an aliquot of PBMCs went through flow cytometry to measure the percentages of naive CD45RAhigh/CD27high T cells. Study-wide findings and limitations: A strong correlation was found between observed TCR beta diversity and the percentage of naive T cells measured by flow cytometry. Observed TCR beta diversity per million T cells fell roughly linearly with age, and a significant reduction was already apparent by age around 40. Bulk unsorted PBMC profiling prevented conclusive comparison of naive and antigen-experienced compartments. The long-lived group showed more naive CD4+ T cells, fewer expanded clones and increased TCR diversity than the aged group, suggesting age selection. Estimates of total diversity based on one million sequenced T cells were regarded as lower bounds and as underestimates. Because the CMV infection status of the donors was unknown, age-related changes in expanded clonotypes may potentially have been confounded.

The V and J genes are TRBV6-2 or TRBV6-3 and TRBJ2-5, with TRBD2 identical over 7 junction bases. The sequence was obtained from a man aged 18-30 years in good health. Sequencing used blood. The CDR3 reads as follows: CASSFRRAGLETQYF. The nucleotides are TGTGCCAGCAGTTTCCGACGAGCGGGGTTAGAGACCCAGTACTTC.